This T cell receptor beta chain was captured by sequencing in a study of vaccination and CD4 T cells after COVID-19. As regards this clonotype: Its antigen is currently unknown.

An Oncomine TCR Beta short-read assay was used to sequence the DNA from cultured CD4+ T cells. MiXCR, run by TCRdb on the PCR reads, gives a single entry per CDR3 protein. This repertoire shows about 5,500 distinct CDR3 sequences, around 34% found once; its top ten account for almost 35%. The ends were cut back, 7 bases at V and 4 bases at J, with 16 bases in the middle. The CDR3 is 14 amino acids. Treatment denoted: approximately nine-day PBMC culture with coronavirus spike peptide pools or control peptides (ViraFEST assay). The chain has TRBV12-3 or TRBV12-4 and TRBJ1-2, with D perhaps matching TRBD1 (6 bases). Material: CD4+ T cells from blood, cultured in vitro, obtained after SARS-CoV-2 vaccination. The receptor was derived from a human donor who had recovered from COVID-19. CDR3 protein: CASTSRGGGYGYTF. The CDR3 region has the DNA TGTGCCAGCACCTCCAGGGGTGGGGGCTATGGCTACACCTTC.